This TCR beta chain emerged from a study of identifying expanded T cells in peripheral blood. The study's findings and limits: Clone count variance between roughly 2-week samples rose with total template count. About 1.2 clones differed between technical replicates, versus approximately 16 and 19 over time.

Healthy donors had no documented immune events, such as infections, while sampled. The CDR3 runs to 14 residues. Looked up from germline, CDR1 is SNHLY and CDR2 is FYNNEI. With 5 bases clipped from V and 1 base from J, the junction kept 2 bases outside the gene matches. Assay: immunoSEQ multiplex PCR; the TCRdb copy retains only in-frame clones and omits some. The sample records approximately 79,000 clones, 85% to 90% being singletons. Concerning this clone itself: Its antigen remains unknown.

The V and J genes are TRBV2 and TRBJ2-7, with 10 bases matching TRBD1. The source is a person aged 18 to 70 in good health. Sequencing was performed on blood. This CDR3 is CASSQDRGSYEQYF. The CDR3 DNA follows: TGTGCCAGCAGTCAGGACAGGGGGTCCTACGAGCAGTACTTC.